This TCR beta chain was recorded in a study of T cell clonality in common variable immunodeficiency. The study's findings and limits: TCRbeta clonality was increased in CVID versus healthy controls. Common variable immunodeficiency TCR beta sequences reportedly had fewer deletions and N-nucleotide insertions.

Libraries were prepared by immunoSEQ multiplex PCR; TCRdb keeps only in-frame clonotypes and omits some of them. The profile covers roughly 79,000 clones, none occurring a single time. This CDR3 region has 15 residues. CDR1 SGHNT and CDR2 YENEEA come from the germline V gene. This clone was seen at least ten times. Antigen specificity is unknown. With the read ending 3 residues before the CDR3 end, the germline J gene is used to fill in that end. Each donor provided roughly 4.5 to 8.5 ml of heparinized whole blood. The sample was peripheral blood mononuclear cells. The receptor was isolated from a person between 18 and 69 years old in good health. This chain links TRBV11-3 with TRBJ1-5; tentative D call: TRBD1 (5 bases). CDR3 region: CASRHGSGNRQPQHF. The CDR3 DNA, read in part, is TGTGCAAGTCGCCACGGGTCCGGCAACAGGCAGCCC.